This T cell receptor (beta chain) was sequenced in a study of spatial heterogeneity in lung cancer (dated by TCRdb to about 2019). In terms of the full investigation: The donors were some 76 patients from the lung TRACERx cohort who had early-stage, untreated non-small cell lung cancer. The study linked features of the TCR repertoire to counts of nonsynonymous mutations, which were determined by whole-exome sequencing of tumor tissue. More beta-chain than alpha-chain transcripts were consistently detected, likely reflecting higher beta-chain transcript abundance. In the raw uncorrected reads, each unique combination of TCR and UMI appeared more than ten times on average. Follow-up PBMC samples were sequenced whenever available, and the median time to follow-up was 2 to 3 years after resection. In non-small cell lung cancer, the study quantitatively compared TCR alpha and beta repertoires across several tumor regions, matched nontumor lung, and blood. At surgery, both alpha and beta chains were TCR-sequenced in 200 to 250 tumor regions, over 61 matched nontumor lung samples and a few dozen PBMC samples.

There are a few counts of this clonotype. What antigen it recognizes has not been identified. The record has no base qualities; no much larger clone is one base away. On the study overall, not on this receptor specifically: Additional single-cell paired TCR alpha and beta sequencing was considered necessary to confirm, at a functional level, the hypothesis that regional TCRs recognize regional mutations. Comparisons of baseline and follow-up blood repertoires included only around 15 patients. Ubiquitous expanded tumor TCRs were detected in blood more often at tumor resection than at routine follow-up.

The label giving this sample's time point can be read as: blood at routine non-recurrence follow-up after resection. For TCR sequencing, whole RNA was extracted from tumor and nontumor lung tissue, or from cryopreserved PBMC samples, and no cell sorting was done. A patient was chosen for TCR sequencing only when enough RNA was available from at least two tumor regions. V trim: 5 bases; J trim: 4 bases; unmatched bases: 9. Looking up the germline V gene yields CDR1 ENHRY and CDR2 SYGVKD. The CDR3 has 15 amino acids, counting the end cysteine and phenylalanine. Only the CDR3 portion is preserved as DNA: 45 bases, with reading frame beginning at the first base. Libraries were constructed by 5' RACE. Sequencer: NextSeq 500. To allow correction of PCR and sequencing errors, the TCR library protocol tagged every TCR cDNA molecule with a unique molecular identifier. Regarding the original processing steps: TCR identification, UMI-based error correction and CDR3 extraction were all carried out with Decombinator tools. Expanded TCRs were defined as those above a frequency of 2 per 1,000, corresponding to the top 1% of the tumor frequency distribution. Rényi diversity was computed with the R vegan package after subsampling each repertoire 100 times to 5,000 TCRs. CDR3 similarity networks were built from amino acid triplet string-kernel similarity, with CDR3s being connected when pairwise similarity was above 0.82. The public reads were quality trimmed at Q25 with fastp and then assembled into clones with MiXCR by TCRdb, keeping productive beta chains. Entries are consolidated by CDR3 protein sequence, retaining the most common genes and DNA. The authors' filters were not applied to this entry. The sample table holds fewer than 100,000 distinct CDR3 sequences, of which roughly 21% were seen once. The ten largest clonotypes hold about a fifth of the sample.

This specimen consisted of PBMCs, obtained at follow-up. Here the chain combines TRBV10-3 and TRBJ1-2, with TRBD1 matching 8 junction bases. This sequence originates from a male donor with early-stage non-small cell lung cancer. The CDR3 corresponds to CAISLGQGGSYGYTF. The nucleotide sequence is given as TGTGCCATCAGTCTTGGACAGGGAGGATCCTATGGCTACACCTTC.